This T cell receptor beta chain was profiled in a study of neoadjuvant anti-PD-1 for oral cavity cancer. Assay used: immunoSEQ multiplex PCR; TCRdb lists only in-frame clones, some missing. Among around 9,100 clones listed, roughly 67% were seen once. Indicated time point: after neoadjuvant nivolumab, at surgical resection. The CDR3 is 14 amino acids. Germline V gives CDR1 MNHNS, CDR2 SASEGT. Trimming left V 3 bases short and J 1 base short, with 9 bases between. Only a few counts were recorded for this clone. This receptor was obtained from a person aged 35-79 years with oral cavity squamous cell carcinoma. The J gene is TRBJ1-1, the V gene TRBV6-1, with D perhaps matching TRBD1 (5 bases). The sequencing here drew on PBMCs, taken after nivolumab (anti-PD-1) treatment. This CDR3 reads CASSEGRKNTEAFF. CDR3 coding DNA: TGTGCCAGCAGTGAGGGACGGAAGAACACTGAAGCTTTCTTT.